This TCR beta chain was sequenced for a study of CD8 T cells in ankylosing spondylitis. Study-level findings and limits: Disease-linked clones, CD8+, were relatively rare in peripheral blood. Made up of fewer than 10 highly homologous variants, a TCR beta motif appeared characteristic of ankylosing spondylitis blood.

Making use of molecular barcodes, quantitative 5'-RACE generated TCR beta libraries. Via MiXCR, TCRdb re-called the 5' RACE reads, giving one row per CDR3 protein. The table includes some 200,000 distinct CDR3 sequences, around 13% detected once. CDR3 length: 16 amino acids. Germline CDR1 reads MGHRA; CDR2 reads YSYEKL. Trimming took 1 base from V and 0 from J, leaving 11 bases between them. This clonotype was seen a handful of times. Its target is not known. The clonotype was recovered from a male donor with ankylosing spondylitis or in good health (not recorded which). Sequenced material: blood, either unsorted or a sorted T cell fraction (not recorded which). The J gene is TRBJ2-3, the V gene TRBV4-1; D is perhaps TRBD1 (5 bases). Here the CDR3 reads CASSQGRGLSTDTQYF. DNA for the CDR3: TGCGCCAGCAGCCAAGGAAGGGGATTGAGCACAGATACGCAGTATTTT.